This T cell receptor beta chain emerged from a study of blood T cell repertoires in COVID-19. Study-level information: Whether acute or convalescent, the COVID-19 samples came from the United States, Italy and Spain.

TCRdb keeps only in-frame clones here, not all; method: immunoSEQ multiplex PCR. The repertoire holds roughly 240,000 clones, with about nine tenths as singletons. Trimming at V came to 0 bases and at J to 2 bases, leaving 2 bases not matched to a gene. CDR3 length equals 15 residues. CDR1 and CDR2 from the germline V gene are SGHRS and YFSETQ. The age range of participants was about 18 to 95 years, with residence in under 25 US areas. This chain uses TRBV5-1 with TRBJ2-3, with 8 bases that match TRBD1. Source material: PBMCs or T cells enriched from blood (not recorded which). The sequence derives from a woman in her thirties or forties with acute COVID-19. CDR3 DNA: TGCGCCAGCAGCTTGGGGGACAGGCACACAGATACGCAGTATTTT. As protein: CASSLGDRHTDTQYF.